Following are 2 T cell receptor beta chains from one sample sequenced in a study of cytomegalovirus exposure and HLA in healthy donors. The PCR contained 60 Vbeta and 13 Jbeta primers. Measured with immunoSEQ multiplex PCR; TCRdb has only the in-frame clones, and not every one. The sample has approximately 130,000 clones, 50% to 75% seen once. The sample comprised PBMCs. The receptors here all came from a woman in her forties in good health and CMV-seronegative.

Here the CDR3 DNA reads TGTGCCTGGATGAAACAGGGGGGAACGACTGAAGCTTTCTTT. Amino acid sequence: CAWMKQGGTTEAFF. The chain employs TRBV30 and TRBJ1-1, with TRBD1 identical over 8 bases. Germline CDR1 and CDR2: GTSNPN and SVGIG (reference sequence). V lost 4 bases to trimming and J lost 5 bases; unmatched junction nucleotides: 9. The CDR3 loop spans 14 amino acids.

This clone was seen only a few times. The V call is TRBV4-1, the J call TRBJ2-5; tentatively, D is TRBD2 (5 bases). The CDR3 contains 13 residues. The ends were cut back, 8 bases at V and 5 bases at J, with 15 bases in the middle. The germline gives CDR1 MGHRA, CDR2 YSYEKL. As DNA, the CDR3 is TGCGCCAGCGGACCTGGAGGCCGGGAGACCCAGTACTTC. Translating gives CASGPGGRETQYF.